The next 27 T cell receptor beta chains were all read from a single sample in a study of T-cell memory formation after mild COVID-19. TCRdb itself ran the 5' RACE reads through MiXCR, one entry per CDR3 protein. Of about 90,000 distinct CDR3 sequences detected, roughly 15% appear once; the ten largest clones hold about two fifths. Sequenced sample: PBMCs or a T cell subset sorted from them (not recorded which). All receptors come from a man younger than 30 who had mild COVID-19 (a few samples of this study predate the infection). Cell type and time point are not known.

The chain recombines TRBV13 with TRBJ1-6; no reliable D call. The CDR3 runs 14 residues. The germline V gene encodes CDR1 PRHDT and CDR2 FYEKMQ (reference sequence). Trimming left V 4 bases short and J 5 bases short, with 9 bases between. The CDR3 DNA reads TGTGCCAGCAGCTCCCCGCGGGATAATTCACCCCTCCACTTT. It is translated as CASSSPRDNSPLHF.

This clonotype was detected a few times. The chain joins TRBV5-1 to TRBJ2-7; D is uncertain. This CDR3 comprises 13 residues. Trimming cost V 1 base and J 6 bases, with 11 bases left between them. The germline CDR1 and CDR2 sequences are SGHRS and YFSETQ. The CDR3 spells CASSLNGLAEQYF. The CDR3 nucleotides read TGCGCCAGCAGCTTGAACGGGCTTGCCGAGCAGTACTTC.

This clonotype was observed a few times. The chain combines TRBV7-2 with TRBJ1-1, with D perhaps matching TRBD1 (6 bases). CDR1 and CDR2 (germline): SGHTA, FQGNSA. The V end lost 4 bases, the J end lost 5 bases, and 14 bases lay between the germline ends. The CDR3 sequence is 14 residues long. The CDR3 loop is CASSYVRGGTEAFF. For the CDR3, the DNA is TGTGCCAGCAGCTACGTCAGGGGCGGAACTGAAGCTTTCTTT.

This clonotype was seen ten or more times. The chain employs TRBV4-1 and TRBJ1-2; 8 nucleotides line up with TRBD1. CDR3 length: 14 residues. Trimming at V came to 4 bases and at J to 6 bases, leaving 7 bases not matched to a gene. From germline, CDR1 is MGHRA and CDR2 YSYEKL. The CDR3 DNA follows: TGCGCCAGCAGCCCACTGGACAGGGAGGATGGCTACACCTTC. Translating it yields CASSPLDREDGYTF.

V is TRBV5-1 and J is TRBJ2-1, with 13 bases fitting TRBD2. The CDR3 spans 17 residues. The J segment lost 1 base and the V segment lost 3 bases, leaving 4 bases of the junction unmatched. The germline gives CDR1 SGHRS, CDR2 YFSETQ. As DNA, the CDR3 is TGCGCCAGCAGCTCGGGACTAGCGGGGATGTCCTACAATGAGCAGTTCTTC. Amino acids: CASSSGLAGMSYNEQFF.

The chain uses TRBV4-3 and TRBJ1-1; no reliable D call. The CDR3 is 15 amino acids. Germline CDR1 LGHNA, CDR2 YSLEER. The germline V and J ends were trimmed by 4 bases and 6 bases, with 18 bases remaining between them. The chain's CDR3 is CASSLYHEWRSEAFF. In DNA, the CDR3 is TGCGCCAGCAGCCTCTACCACGAGTGGAGGTCTGAAGCTTTCTTT.

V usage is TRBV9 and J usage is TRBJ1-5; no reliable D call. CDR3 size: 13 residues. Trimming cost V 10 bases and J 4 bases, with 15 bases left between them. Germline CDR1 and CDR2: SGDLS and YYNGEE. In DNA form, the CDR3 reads TGTGCCGGAACCTCATGCGCAAATCAGCCCCAGCATTTT. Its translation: CAGTSCANQPQHF.

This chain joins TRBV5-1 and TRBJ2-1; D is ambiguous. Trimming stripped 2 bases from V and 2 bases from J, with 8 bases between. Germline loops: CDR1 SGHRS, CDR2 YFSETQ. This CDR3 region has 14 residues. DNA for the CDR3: TGCGCCAGCAGCTTTTGTTGCCCCTACAATGAGCAGTTCTTC. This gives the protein CASSFCCPYNEQFF.

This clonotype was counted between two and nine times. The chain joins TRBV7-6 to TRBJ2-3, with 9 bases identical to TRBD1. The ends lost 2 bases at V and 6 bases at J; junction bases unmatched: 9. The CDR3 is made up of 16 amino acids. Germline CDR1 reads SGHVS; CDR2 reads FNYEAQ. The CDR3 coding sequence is TGTGCCAGCAGCTTACTCGCGGGACAGGGAAGGGATACGCAGTATTTT. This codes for CASSLLAGQGRDTQYF.

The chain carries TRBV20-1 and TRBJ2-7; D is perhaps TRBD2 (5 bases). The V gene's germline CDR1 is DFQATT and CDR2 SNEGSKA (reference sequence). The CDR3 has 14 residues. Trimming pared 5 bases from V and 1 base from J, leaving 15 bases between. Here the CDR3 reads CSAPHPGESYEQYV. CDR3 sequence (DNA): TGCAGTGCTCCACACCCCGGGGAGTCCTACGAGCAGTACGTC.

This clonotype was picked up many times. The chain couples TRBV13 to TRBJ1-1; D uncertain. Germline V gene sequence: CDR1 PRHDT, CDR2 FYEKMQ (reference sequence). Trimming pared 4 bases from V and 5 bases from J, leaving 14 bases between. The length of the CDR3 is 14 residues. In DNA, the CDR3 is TGTGCCAGCAGCTCCAATGAGGCGGTGACTGAAGCTTTCTTT. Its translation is CASSSNEAVTEAFF.

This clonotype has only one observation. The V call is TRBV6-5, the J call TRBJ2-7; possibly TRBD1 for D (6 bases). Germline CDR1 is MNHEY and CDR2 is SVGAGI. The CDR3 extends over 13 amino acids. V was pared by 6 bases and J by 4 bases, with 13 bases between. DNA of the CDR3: TGTGCCAGCAGACCGACAGGATCTTACGAGCAGTACGTC. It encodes CASRPTGSYEQYV.

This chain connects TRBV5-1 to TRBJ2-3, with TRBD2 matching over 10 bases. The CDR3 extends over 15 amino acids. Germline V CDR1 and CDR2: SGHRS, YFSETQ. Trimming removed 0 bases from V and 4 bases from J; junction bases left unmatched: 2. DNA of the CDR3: TGCGCCAGCAGCTTGGGACTAGCGGGCCCAGATACGCAGTATTTT. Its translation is CASSLGLAGPDTQYF. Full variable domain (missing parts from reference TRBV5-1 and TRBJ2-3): KAGVTQTPRYLIKTRGQQVTLSCSPISGHRSVSWYQQTPGQGLQFLFEYFSETQRNKGNFPGRFSGRQFSNSRSEMNVSTLELGDSALYLCASSLGLAGPDTQYFGPGTRLTVL.

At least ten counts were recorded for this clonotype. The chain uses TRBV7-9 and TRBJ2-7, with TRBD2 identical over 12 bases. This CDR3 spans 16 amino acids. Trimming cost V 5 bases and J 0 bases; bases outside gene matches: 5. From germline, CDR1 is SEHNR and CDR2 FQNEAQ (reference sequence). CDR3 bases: TGTGCCAGCAGCAGGACTAGCGGGGCGTCCTCCTACGAGCAGTACTTC. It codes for CASSRTSGASSYEQYF. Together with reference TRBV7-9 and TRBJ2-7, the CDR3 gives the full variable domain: DTGVSQNPRHKITKRGQNVTFRCDPISEHNRLYWYRQTLGQGPEFLTYFQNEAQLEKSRLLSDRFSAERPKGSFSTLEIQRTEQGDSAMYLCASSRTSGASSYEQYFGPGTRLTVT.

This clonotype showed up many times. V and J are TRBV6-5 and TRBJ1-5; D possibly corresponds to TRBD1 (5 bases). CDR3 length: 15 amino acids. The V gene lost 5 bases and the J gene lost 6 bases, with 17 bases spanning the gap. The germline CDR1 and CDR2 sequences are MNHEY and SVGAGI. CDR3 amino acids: CASSPQYTGGQPQHF. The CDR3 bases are TGTGCCAGCAGTCCTCAATACACGGGGGGTCAGCCCCAGCATTTT.

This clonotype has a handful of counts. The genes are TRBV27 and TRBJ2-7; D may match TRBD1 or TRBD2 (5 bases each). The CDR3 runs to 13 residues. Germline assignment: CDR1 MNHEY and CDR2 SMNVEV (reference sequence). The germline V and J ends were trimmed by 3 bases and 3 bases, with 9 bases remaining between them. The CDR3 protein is CASSLGPDYEQYV. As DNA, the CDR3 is TGTGCCAGCAGTTTGGGACCAGACTACGAGCAGTACGTC.

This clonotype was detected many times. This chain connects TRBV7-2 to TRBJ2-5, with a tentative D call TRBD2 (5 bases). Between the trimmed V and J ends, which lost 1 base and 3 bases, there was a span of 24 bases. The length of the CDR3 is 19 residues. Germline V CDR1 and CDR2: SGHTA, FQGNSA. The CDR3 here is CASSLEFHMTWEFKETQYF. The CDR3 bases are TGTGCCAGCAGCTTAGAGTTTCATATGACGTGGGAGTTTAAAGAGACCCAGTACTTC.

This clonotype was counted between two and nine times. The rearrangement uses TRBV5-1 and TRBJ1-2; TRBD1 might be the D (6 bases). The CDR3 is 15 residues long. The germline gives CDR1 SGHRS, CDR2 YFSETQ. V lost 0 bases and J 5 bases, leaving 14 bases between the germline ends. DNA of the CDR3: TGCGCCAGCAGCTTGGGAGGGGGACGGATATATGGCTACACCTTC. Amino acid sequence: CASSLGGGRIYGYTF. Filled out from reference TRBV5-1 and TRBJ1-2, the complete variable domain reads KAGVTQTPRYLIKTRGQQVTLSCSPISGHRSVSWYQQTPGQGLQFLFEYFSETQRNKGNFPGRFSGRQFSNSRSEMNVSTLELGDSALYLCASSLGGGRIYGYTFGSGTRLTVV.

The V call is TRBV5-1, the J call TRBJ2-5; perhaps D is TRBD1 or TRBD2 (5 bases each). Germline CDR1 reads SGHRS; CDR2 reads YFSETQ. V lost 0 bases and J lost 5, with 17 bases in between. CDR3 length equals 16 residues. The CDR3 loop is CASSLADTSSGETQYF. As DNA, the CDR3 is TGCGCCAGCAGCTTGGCGGACACCTCCTCGGGGGAGACCCAGTACTTC.

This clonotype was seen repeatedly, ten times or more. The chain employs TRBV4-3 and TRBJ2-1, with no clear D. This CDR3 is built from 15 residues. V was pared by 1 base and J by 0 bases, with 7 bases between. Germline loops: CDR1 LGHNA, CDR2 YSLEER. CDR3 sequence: CASSQGSSSYNEQFF. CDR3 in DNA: TGCGCCAGCAGCCAAGGCTCGAGCTCCTACAATGAGCAGTTCTTC.

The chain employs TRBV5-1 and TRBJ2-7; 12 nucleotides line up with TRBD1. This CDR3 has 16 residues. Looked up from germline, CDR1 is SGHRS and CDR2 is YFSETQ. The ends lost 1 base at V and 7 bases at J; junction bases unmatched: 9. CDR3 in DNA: TGCGCCAGCAGCTTGCCCCGGGGACAGGGGGCTGAAGAGCAGTACTTC. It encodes CASSLPRGQGAEEQYF.

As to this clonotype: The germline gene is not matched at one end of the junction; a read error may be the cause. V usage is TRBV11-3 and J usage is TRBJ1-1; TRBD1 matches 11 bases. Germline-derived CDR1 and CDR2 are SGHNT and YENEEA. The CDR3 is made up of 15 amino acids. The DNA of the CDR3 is TGTGCCAGCAGCCCCGGACAGGGGGCGCTTAAGGATCTAGCTTTT. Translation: CASSPGQGALKDLAF. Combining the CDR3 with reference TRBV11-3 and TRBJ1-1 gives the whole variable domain EAGVVQSPRYKIIEKKQPVAFWCNPISGHNTLYWYLQNLGQGPELLIRYENEEAVDDSQLPKDRFSAERLKGVDSTLKIQPAELGDSAVYLCASSPGQGALKDLAFGQGTRLTVV.

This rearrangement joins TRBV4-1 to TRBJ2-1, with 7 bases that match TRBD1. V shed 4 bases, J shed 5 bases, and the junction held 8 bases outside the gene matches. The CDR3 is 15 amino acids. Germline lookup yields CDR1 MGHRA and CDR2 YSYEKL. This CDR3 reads CASSLRDSTHNEQFF. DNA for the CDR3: TGCGCCAGCAGCCTCCGGGACAGTACCCACAATGAGCAGTTCTTC.

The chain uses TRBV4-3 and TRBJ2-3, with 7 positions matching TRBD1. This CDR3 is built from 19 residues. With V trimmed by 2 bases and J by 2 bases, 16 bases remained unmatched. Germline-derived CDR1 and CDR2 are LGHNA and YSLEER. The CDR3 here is CASSQNRGARVPYTDTQYF. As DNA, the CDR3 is TGCGCCAGCAGCCAAAACAGGGGCGCCCGCGTCCCTTACACAGATACGCAGTATTTT.

In DNA, the CDR3 is TGTGCCAGCAGTTACTCGAGAGCTCAGCCCCAGCATTTT. Its translation is CASSYSRAQPQHF. The V call is TRBV6-5, the J call TRBJ1-5; no reliable D call. The CDR3 length is 13 residues. Trimming cost V 0 bases and J 6 bases, with 6 bases left between them. Germline lookup yields CDR1 MNHEY and CDR2 SVGAGI.

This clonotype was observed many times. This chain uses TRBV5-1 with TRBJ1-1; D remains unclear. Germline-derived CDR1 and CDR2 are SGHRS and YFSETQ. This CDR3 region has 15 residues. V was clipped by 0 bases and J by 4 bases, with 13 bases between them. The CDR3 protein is CASSLDPGSGTEAFF. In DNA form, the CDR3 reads TGCGCCAGCAGCTTGGATCCGGGATCAGGCACTGAAGCTTTCTTT.

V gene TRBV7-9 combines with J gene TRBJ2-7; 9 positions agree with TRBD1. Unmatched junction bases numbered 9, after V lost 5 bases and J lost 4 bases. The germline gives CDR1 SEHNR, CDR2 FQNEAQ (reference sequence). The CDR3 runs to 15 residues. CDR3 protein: CASSPVPGQGYEQYF. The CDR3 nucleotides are TGTGCCAGCAGCCCCGTTCCGGGACAGGGATACGAGCAGTACTTC.